Listed below are T cell receptor beta chains from one sample, sequenced in a study of blood T cell repertoires in COVID-19. Libraries were prepared by immunoSEQ multiplex PCR; TCRdb keeps only in-frame clonotypes and omits some of them. The repertoire holds hundreds of thousands of clones, roughly 88% seen once, with 1% to 1.5% in the top ten. Sequencing was done on a sample of PBMCs or T cells enriched from blood (not recorded which). The receptors here all came from a woman between 35 and 50 years old with acute COVID-19. Each CDR3 is given with its conserved first and last residue. Fields, in order: CDR3 protein, CDR3 DNA, D gene, V gene, clone size, J gene. A D gene is named only where the DNA matches it firmly. Not all rows give a size; the values are once, few, many and, for expanded clones, a class.

CASSSGGASTDTQYF | TGTGCCAGCAGCTCGGGGGGAGCTAGCACAGATACGCAGTATTTT | TRBD2 | TRBV7-3 | - | TRBJ2-3
CASSPGTGGSYNEQFF | TGTGCCAGTAGCCCCGGGACAGGGGGTTCCTACAATGAGCAGTTCTTC | TRBD1 | TRBV19 | - | TRBJ2-1
CSVERGQNGGELFF | TGCAGCGTTGAAAGGGGACAGAATGGCGGGGAGCTGTTTTTT | TRBD1 | TRBV29-1 | - | TRBJ2-2
CASSFPGNQPQHF | TGTGCCAGCAGCTTTCCAGGCAATCAGCCCCAGCATTTT | - | TRBV7-9 | - | TRBJ1-5
CASSPPGLAGYGELFF | TGTGCCAGCTCACCCCCTGGACTAGCGGGATACGGGGAGCTGTTTTTT | TRBD2 | TRBV18 | - | TRBJ2-2
CASSIIFGKGPNYGYTF | TGTGCCAGTAGTATTATCTTCGGGAAGGGCCCAAACTATGGCTACACCTTC | - | TRBV19 | - | TRBJ1-2
CASSELTYSNQPQHF | TGTGCCAGCAGTGAACTAACCTATAGCAATCAGCCCCAGCATTTT | - | TRBV2 | - | TRBJ1-5
CASSLAVGAGGELFF | TGTGCCAGCAGCCTCGCGGTTGGGGCCGGCGGGGAGCTGTTTTTT | - | TRBV6-5 | - | TRBJ2-2
CASSPRNGQGAYGYTF | TGTGCCAGCTCACCACGGAACGGACAGGGGGCCTATGGCTACACCTTC | TRBD1 | TRBV18 | - | TRBJ1-2
CATSDWSGGGDEQFF | TGTGCCACCAGTGATTGGTCGGGAGGAGGCGATGAGCAGTTCTTC | TRBD2 | TRBV24-1 | - | TRBJ2-1
CASLRGETQYF | TGTGCCAGCTTGAGAGGGGAGACCCAGTACTTC | - | TRBV28 | - | TRBJ2-5
CASSIQGAVATEAFF | TGTGCCAGCAGTATACAGGGGGCGGTGGCCACTGAAGCTTTCTTT | TRBD1 | TRBV5-4 | - | TRBJ1-1
CASRLAYNEQFF | TGTGCCAGCAGACTAGCTTACAATGAGCAGTTCTTC | - | TRBV3-1/TRBV3-2 | - | TRBJ2-1
CASSQRDRGANYGYTF | TGCGCCAGCAGCCAACGGGACAGGGGAGCTAACTATGGCTACACCTTC | TRBD1 | TRBV4-1 | - | TRBJ1-2
CASSESPTSGQETQYF | TGTGCCAGCAGCGAGTCCCCGACTAGCGGGCAAGAGACCCAGTACTTC | TRBD2 | TRBV9 | - | TRBJ2-5
CASSRGSAGNTIYF | TGTGCCAGCAGTCGGGGGTCGGCTGGAAACACCATATATTTT | - | TRBV6-5 | many | TRBJ1-3
CAISESRRDRRDEQFF | TGTGCCATCAGTGAGTCGCGGAGGGACAGGCGCGATGAGCAGTTCTTC | TRBD1 | TRBV10-3 | - | TRBJ2-1
CASGFQGARPQHF | TGTGCTAGTGGTTTTCAAGGGGCCAGGCCCCAGCATTTT | - | TRBV12-5 | - | TRBJ1-5
CATSGDGEYEQYF | TGTGCCACCAGCGGCGACGGAGAGTACGAGCAGTACTTC | - | TRBV15 | - | TRBJ2-7
CASSKTDSGNTIYF | TGTGCCAGCAGCAAGACAGACTCTGGAAACACCATATATTTT | - | TRBV6-5 | - | TRBJ1-3
CASSLGRGYTGELFF | TGTGCCAGCAGCTTGGGACGGGGGTACACCGGGGAGCTGTTTTTT | - | TRBV5-6 | few | TRBJ2-2
CASSVGPGLANVEFF | TGTGCCAGCAGCGTAGGCCCGGGACTTGCCAATGTGGAGTTCTTC | - | TRBV7-3 | - | TRBJ2-1
CAISVSGTPNYGYTF | TGTGCCATCAGTGTTTCCGGGACTCCTAACTATGGCTACACCTTC | - | TRBV10-3 | - | TRBJ1-2
CASSPGRGLQETQYF | TGTGCCAGCAGCCCTGGTCGGGGTCTTCAAGAGACCCAGTACTTC | - | TRBV14 | - | TRBJ2-5
CASKSLLGGRTGELFF | TGTGCCAGTAAAAGCTTACTAGGGGGCCGGACCGGGGAGCTGTTTTTT | TRBD1 | TRBV19 | - | TRBJ2-2
CASSSGTSGPREQYF | TGTGCCAGCAGCTCCGGGACTAGCGGCCCCCGGGAGCAGTACTTC | TRBD2 | TRBV5-4 | - | TRBJ2-7
CASSLWEQGAGGYTF | TGTGCCAGCAGTTTATGGGAACAGGGGGCGGGAGGCTACACCTTC | TRBD1 | TRBV28 | - | TRBJ1-2
CASSRDTGNTIYF | TGTGCCAGCAGCCGGGACACTGGAAACACCATATATTTT | - | TRBV12-3/TRBV12-4 | - | TRBJ1-3
CASSFALAGVAYNEQFF | TGTGCCAGCAGTTTCGCCTTAGCGGGAGTGGCCTACAATGAGCAGTTCTTC | TRBD2 | TRBV27 | - | TRBJ2-1
CASSPGSYNEQFF | TGTGCCAGCAGCCCGGGTTCCTACAATGAGCAGTTCTTC | - | TRBV5-4 | - | TRBJ2-1
CASSIQRGDSEAFF | TGTGCCAGTAGTATACAACGAGGAGACTCTGAAGCTTTCTTT | - | TRBV19 | - | TRBJ1-1
CASSSGASTDTQYF | TGTGCCAGCAGTTCTGGAGCTAGCACAGATACGCAGTATTTT | - | TRBV27 | few | TRBJ2-3
CATSIPGGAEAFF | TGTGCCACCAGCATACCAGGGGGTGCTGAAGCTTTCTTT | TRBD1 | TRBV15 | - | TRBJ1-1
CASSHQGGIPNTEAFF | TGTGCCAGCAGCCATCAGGGTGGCATTCCGAACACTGAAGCTTTCTTT | - | TRBV13 | few | TRBJ1-1
CASSQTRTGAYNEQFF | TGCGCCAGCAGCCAAACACGAACCGGGGCCTACAATGAGCAGTTCTTC | - | TRBV4-3 | - | TRBJ2-1
CASSPNRGLNTEAFF | TGTGCCAGCAGCCCAAACAGGGGATTGAACACTGAAGCTTTCTTT | TRBD1 | TRBV7-3 | - | TRBJ1-1
CAINPGQGHTEAFF | TGTGCCATCAATCCGGGACAGGGACACACTGAAGCTTTCTTT | TRBD1 | TRBV10-3 | - | TRBJ1-1
CASSLGLSTNEKLFF | TGTGCCAGCAGCTTAGGGCTCTCAACTAATGAAAAACTGTTTTTT | - | TRBV11-3 | - | TRBJ1-4
CASSQGRFATNEKLFF | TGTGCCAGCAGCCAAGGGCGGTTTGCAACTAATGAAAAACTGTTTTTT | - | TRBV14 | - | TRBJ1-4
CASSLETSEYNEQFF | TGCGCCAGCAGCTTGGAGACTAGCGAATACAATGAGCAGTTCTTC | TRBD2 | TRBV5-1 | - | TRBJ2-1
CASSYGHMNTEAFF | TGTGCCAGCAGTTACGGACACATGAACACTGAAGCTTTCTTT | - | TRBV6-5 | few | TRBJ1-1
CASSFLRETSGNTIYF | TGTGCCAGCAGCTTCCTTCGGGAGACTTCTGGAAACACCATATATTTT | - | TRBV11-1 | - | TRBJ1-3
CASKLSGHHTQYF | TGTGCCAGCAAACTCTCGGGACACCATACGCAGTATTTT | - | TRBV27 | - | TRBJ2-3
CASSTGTSGQQFF | TGCGCCAGCAGCACGGGGACTAGCGGTCAGCAGTTCTTC | TRBD2 | TRBV10-1 | few | TRBJ2-1